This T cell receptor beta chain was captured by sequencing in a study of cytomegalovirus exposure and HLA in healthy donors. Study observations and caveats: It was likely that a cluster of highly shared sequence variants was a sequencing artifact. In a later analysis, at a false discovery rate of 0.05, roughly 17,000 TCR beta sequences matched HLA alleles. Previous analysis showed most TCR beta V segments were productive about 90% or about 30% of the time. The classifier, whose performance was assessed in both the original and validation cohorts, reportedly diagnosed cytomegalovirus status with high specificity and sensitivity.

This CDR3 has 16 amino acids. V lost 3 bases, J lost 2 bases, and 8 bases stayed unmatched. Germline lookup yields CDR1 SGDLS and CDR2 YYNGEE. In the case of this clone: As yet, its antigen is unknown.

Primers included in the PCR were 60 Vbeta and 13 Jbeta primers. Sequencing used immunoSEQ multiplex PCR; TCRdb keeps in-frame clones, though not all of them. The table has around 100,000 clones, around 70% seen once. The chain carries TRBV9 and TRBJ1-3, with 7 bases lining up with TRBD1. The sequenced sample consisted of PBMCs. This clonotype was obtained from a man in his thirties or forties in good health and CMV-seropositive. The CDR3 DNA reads TGTGCCAGCAGCGCCCAAATACAGGGGCCTGGAAACACCATATATTTT. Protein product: CASSAQIQGPGNTIYF.